These T cell receptor beta chains were read from a single sample in a study of blood T cell repertoires in COVID-19. Using immunoSEQ multiplex PCR, the repertoire was profiled, and TCRdb retains in-frame clones only, with some absent. The sample contains some 250,000 clones, 80% to 85% of which appear only once. Sample: peripheral blood. Receptors originate from a man in his forties or fifties with active or convalescent COVID-19. CDR3s include the opening cysteine and the closing phenylalanine or tryptophan. D genes are given only for firm matches. Only some rows state a clone size, as once, few, many or a class for expanded clones.

>TRBJ1-4|TRBV19|TRBD1|NA
TGTGCCAGTAGTCTTCGGGGACAGGGAAATGGACTGTTTTTT
CASSLRGQGNGLFF
>TRBJ2-5|TRBV2|TRBD1|NA
TGTGCCAGCAGTGTAGGACAGGGACAAGAGACCCAGTACTTC
CASSVGQGQETQYF
>TRBJ1-4|TRBV9|NA|NA
TGTGCCAGCAGCGTAGCGGTGGCTAATGAAAAACTGTTTTTT
CASSVAVANEKLFF
>TRBJ1-2|TRBV27|TRBD1|NA
TGTGCCAGCAGTTTATTACTATACCGGGACAGGAAAAAGTTTAAGGGCTACACCTTC
CASSLLLYRDRKKFKGYTF
>TRBJ2-5|TRBV4-1|TRBD1|NA
TGCGCCAGCAGCCAAACCGGGACAGGGGACTGGGAGACCCAGTACTTC
CASSQTGTGDWETQYF
>TRBJ2-5|TRBV6-5|NA|NA
TGTGCCAGCAGTTACTCGAAAGCGCTCGTTCAAGAGACCCAGTACTTC
CASSYSKALVQETQYF
>TRBJ2-1|TRBV9|TRBD1|NA
TGTGCCAGCAGCCGGGACAGGACCCGAACCTTTAATGAGCAGTTCTTC
CASSRDRTRTFNEQFF
>TRBJ1-4|TRBV4-2|NA|few
TGTGCCAGCAGCCAAGAACAGAATAATGAAAAACTGTTTTTT
CASSQEQNNEKLFF
>TRBJ1-1|TRBV7-2|NA|NA
TGTGCCAGCAGCTCCGACCGGGGGGAAGCTTTCTTT
CASSSDRGEAFF
>TRBJ2-4|TRBV19|TRBD2|NA
TGTGCCAGTGGGCAGGCTAGCGGGGGGGGAGCGGAAAACATTCAGTACTTC
CASGQASGGGAENIQYF
>TRBJ2-2|TRBV29-1|NA|NA
TGCAGCGTTAAGCCACAGGGTACACGGTCTTCCGGGGAGCTGTTTTTT
CSVKPQGTRSSGELFF
>TRBJ2-7|TRBV6-5|NA|NA
TGTGCCAGCAGCTCCTCCCTTAGCGGTGAGCAGTACTTC
CASSSSLSGEQYF
>TRBJ1-2|TRBV7-2|NA|NA
TGTGCCAGCAGCTTACGGGGGGCGAGCGGCTACACCTTC
CASSLRGASGYTF
>TRBJ1-2|TRBV3-1/TRBV3-2|NA|NA
TGTGCCAGCACCCGCGGCGGTTTCAGCTATGGCTACACCTTC
CASTRGGFSYGYTF
>TRBJ2-7|TRBV19|TRBD1|NA
TGTGCCAGTTCACACGGGACAGACCCCTACGAGCAGTACTTC
CASSHGTDPYEQYF
>TRBJ1-1|TRBV5-1|NA|NA
TGCGCCAGCAGCTTGTACATGGACACTGAAGCTTTCTTT
CASSLYMDTEAFF
>TRBJ1-3|TRBV9|TRBD1|NA
TGTGCCAGCTCTCCGGGACAGGGCTTTGCTGGAAACACCATATATTTT
CASSPGQGFAGNTIYF
>TRBJ1-5|TRBV6-6|NA|NA
TGTGCCAGCAGTAGGGGGGGTCTGGGTCAGCCCCAGCATTTT
CASSRGGLGQPQHF
>TRBJ2-7|TRBV7-3|NA|NA
TGTGCCAGCAGCTTAGAAGGTCGGGGGAACGAGCAGTACTTC
CASSLEGRGNEQYF
>TRBJ1-1|TRBV19|TRBD1|NA
TGTGCCAGTAGTATCCGGGGACAGGGGAAGGAAGCTTTCTTT
CASSIRGQGKEAFF
>TRBJ2-3|TRBV30|NA|NA
TGTGCCTGGAGTGTGTTTGGGGCAGGGGGGAATACGCAGTATTTT
CAWSVFGAGGNTQYF
>TRBJ1-5|TRBV27|TRBD1|NA
TGTGCCAGCAGTCCCACGGTACAGGGGGTGCCCAAAAAATCTTATAGCAATCAGCCCCAGCATTTT
CASSPTVQGVPKKSYSNQPQHF
>TRBJ2-3|TRBV6-5|TRBD2|NA
TGTGCCGGAGGACTAGCGGGCACAGATACGCAGTATTTT
CAGGLAGTDTQYF
>TRBJ2-7|TRBV19|NA|NA
TGTGCCAGTAGTCCTGGACATAACTCCTACGAGCAGTACTTC
CASSPGHNSYEQYF